The rows below give T cell receptor beta chains drawn from one sample of a study of post-analysis software for immune sequencing data. TCRdb processed the PCR reads anew with MiXCR; each CDR3 protein has one entry. The sample lists around 770,000 distinct CDR3 sequences; approximately 44% were seen once. The sequenced material came from blood. The receptors here all came from a girl aged 10-17 years with multiple sclerosis. Each CDR3 is given without its conserved first and last residue.

CDR3 protein	V gene
SSRGPNTEAF	TRBV29-1
ASSLRRGWGQF	TRBV7-8
ASSLSGLFYEKLF	TRBV28
ASSLVGAGLAVLNEQF	TRBV7-9
SVEDRRQGGKGTEAF	TRBV29-1
ASGVTGNASPLH	TRBV6-5
ASSDEGSSSYNEQF	TRBV6-1
ASSLRRGALGGYT	TRBV12-3/TRBV12-4
ASSQGTGNDRYEQY	TRBV4-3
ASSYGTSGSTDTQY	TRBV7-2
AWSVALTSGRDNEQF	TRBV30
ASTGAGMHEQF	TRBV7-9
ASNPDYQETQY	TRBV7-9
ASSRTGDSPLH	TRBV12-3/TRBV12-4
SVEAPTGGSSYEQY	TRBV29-1
SVELGSNIQY	TRBV29-1
ASSPGLADTSTDTQY	TRBV7-3
ASRRGTGKIQETQY	TRBV27
ASSPYGTDNEQF	TRBV18
ASSQSQGTYEQY	TRBV3-1
ASSHLRVSDTQY	TRBV7-2
ASSSRRVGFDEQF	TRBV7-2
ASSQVRSGPETQY	TRBV4-2
ASSSSGQGLYEQY	TRBV27
ASSLADGGRVHGYT	TRBV7-2
AWSLGLAGGDEQY	TRBV30
ASSLYNQEQF	TRBV14
ASSSTRDFNYGYT	TRBV5-1